This TCR beta chain is drawn from a study of a mutant IDH1 vaccine in newly diagnosed glioma. Study-level points and caveats: Most patients, 85% to 95%, showed vaccine-induced immune responses.

Specified time point: baseline, week 1 (first vaccination visit). Sample treatment: pre-vaccination baseline after standard-of-care therapy. Astrocytomas that were new, WHO grade 3 or 4, IDH1-mutant and ATRX-lost were present in the donors. The protocol was immunoSEQ multiplex PCR, while the TCRdb copy is restricted to in-frame clones and leaves out a portion. The data hold approximately 52,000 clones, with more than 60% observed a single time. Concerning this clone itself: Its antigen is unidentified.

This CDR3 contains 13 residues. Germline CDR1 and CDR2: SGHRS and YFSETQ. Trimming pared 7 bases from V and 5 bases from J, leaving 14 bases between. The V gene is TRBV5-1, the J gene TRBJ2-3; D remains ambiguous. This sequence originates from a woman in her 40s with glioma. This specimen consisted of PBMCs, obtained from a glioma patient treated with radiotherapy, temozolomide or both. The CDR3 here is CASRPTIGDTQYF. CDR3 coding DNA: TGCGCCAGCCGCCCCACTATAGGAGATACGCAGTATTTT.